This note documents a single T cell receptor beta chain sequence. The antigen remains unidentified. The sample belongs to a study of OX40 agonist ivuxolimab in advanced cancers. General study findings and limits: Dosing at 0.1 to 3.0 mg/kg was accompanied by clonal expansion of CD4+ and CD8+ blood T cells by week 6.

Sequencing used immunoSEQ multiplex PCR; TCRdb keeps in-frame clones, though not all of them. The sample holds tens of thousands of clones, 70% to 85% seen once. The germline CDR1 and CDR2 sequences are MNHNS and SASEGT. With 2 bases removed from V and 3 bases from J, the gap between germline ends came to 7 bases. The CDR3 sequence is 14 residues long. This specimen was CD4+ or CD8+ T cells sorted from blood, taken in a trial of the OX40 agonist ivuxolimab. The sequence derives from an adult with an advanced solid tumor such as melanoma, head and neck, liver or kidney cancer. The chain combines TRBV6-1 with TRBJ2-2; D uncertain. CDR3 nucleotides: TGTGCCAGCAGTGAAATGGTCTACACCGGGGAGCTGTTTTTT. Its translation is CASSEMVYTGELFF.